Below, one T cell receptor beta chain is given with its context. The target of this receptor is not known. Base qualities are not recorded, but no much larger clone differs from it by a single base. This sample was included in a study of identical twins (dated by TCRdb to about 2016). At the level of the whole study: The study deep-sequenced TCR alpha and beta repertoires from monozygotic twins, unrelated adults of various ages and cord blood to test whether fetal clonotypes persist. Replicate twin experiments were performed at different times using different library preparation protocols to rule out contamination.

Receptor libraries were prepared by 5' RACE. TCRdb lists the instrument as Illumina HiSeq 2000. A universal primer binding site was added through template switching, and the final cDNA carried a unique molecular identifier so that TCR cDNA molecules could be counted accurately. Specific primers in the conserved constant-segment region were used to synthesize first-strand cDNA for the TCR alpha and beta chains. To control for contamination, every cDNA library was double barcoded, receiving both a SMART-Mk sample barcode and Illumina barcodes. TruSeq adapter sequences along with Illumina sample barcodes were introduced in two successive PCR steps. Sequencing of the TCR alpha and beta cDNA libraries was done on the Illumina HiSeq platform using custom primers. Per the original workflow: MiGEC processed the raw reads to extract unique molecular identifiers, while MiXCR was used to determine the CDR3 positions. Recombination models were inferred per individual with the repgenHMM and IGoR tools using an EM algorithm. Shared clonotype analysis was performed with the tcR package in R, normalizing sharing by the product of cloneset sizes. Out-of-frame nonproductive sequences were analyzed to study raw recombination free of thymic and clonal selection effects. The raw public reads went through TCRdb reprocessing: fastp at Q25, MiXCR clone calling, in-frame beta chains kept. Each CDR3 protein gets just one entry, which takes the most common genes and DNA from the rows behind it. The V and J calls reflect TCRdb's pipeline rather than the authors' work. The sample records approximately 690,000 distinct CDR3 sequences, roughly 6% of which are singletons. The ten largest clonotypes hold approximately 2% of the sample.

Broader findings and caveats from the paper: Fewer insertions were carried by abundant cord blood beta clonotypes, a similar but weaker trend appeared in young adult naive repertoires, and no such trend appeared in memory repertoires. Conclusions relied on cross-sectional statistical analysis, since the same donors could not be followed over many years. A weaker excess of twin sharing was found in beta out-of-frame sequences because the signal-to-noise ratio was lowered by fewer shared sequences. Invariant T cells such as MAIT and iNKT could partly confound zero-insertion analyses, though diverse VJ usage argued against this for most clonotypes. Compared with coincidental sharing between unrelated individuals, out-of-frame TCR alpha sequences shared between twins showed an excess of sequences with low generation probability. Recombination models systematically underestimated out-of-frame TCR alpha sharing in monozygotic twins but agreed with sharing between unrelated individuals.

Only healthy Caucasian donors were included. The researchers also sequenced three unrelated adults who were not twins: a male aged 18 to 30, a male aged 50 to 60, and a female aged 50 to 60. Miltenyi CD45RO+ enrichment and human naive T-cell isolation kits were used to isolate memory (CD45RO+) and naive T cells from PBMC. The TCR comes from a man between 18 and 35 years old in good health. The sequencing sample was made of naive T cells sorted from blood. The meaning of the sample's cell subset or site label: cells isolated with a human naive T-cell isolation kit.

The nucleotide sequence is given as TGTGCCAGCAGCCCCCTTCCCCACCTGGGAGGCGGGGAGCTGTTTTTT. Its protein reads: CASSPLPHLGGGELFF. The chain links TRBV7-6 with TRBJ2-2; D gene: possibly TRBD2, on 6 matching bases. V and J lose 5 bases and 7 bases, and a span of 20 bases separates them. From the cysteine through the phenylalanine, the CDR3 covers 16 amino acids. Only the CDR3 DNA is retained, 48 bases long and in frame from the first base. The germline V gene gives CDR1 as SGHVS and CDR2 as FNYEAQ.